This T cell receptor (beta chain) was captured in a study of regulatory T cells in long-lasting Graves disease. Arm-PCR of CDR3 regions and iRepertoire HTBI primers were the basis on which TCR beta libraries were built. TCRdb re-called the multiplex PCR reads through MiXCR, storing one row per CDR3 protein. The sample has roughly 400,000 distinct CDR3 sequences; under 25% are singletons. This clonotype was observed a few times. The V and J ends lost 7 bases and 7 bases respectively, with 11 bases between them. There are 11 residues in the CDR3. Germline V lookup: CDR1 SGHRS, CDR2 YFSETQ. The time point was: persistent/refractory GD, antithyroid drugs over 5 years with positive TRAb. The TCR library was made from RNA that had been extracted from PBMCs in TRIzol. Each patient gave 7 to 9 milliliters of EDTA-anticoagulated peripheral blood.

The source is a female donor with Graves disease. The sequences come from peripheral blood mononuclear cells (PBMCs), collected when the disease was refractory, from a patient treated with antithyroid drugs. The V gene is TRBV5-1, the J gene TRBJ1-2; no clear D. The CDR3 bases are TGCGCCAGCCAGCTGGGTTCTGGCTACACCTTC. As protein: CASQLGSGYTF.